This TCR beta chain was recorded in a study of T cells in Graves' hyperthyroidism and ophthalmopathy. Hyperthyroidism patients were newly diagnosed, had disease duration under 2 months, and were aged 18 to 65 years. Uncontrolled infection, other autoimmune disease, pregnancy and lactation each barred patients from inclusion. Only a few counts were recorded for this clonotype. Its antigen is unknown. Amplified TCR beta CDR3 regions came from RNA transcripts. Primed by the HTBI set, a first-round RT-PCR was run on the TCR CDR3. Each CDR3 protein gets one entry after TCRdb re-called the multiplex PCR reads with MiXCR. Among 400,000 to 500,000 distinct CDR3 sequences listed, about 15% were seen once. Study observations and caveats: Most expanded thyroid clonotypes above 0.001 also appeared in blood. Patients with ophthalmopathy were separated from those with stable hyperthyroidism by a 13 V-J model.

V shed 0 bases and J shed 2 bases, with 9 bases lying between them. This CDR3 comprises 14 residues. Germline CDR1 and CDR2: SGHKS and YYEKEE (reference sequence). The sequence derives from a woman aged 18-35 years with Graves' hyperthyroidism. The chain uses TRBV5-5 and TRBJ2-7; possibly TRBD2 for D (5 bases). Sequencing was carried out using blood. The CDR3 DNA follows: TGTGCCAGCAGCTTGGCTTCCGGGACCTACGAGCAGTACTTC. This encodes CASSLASGTYEQYF.